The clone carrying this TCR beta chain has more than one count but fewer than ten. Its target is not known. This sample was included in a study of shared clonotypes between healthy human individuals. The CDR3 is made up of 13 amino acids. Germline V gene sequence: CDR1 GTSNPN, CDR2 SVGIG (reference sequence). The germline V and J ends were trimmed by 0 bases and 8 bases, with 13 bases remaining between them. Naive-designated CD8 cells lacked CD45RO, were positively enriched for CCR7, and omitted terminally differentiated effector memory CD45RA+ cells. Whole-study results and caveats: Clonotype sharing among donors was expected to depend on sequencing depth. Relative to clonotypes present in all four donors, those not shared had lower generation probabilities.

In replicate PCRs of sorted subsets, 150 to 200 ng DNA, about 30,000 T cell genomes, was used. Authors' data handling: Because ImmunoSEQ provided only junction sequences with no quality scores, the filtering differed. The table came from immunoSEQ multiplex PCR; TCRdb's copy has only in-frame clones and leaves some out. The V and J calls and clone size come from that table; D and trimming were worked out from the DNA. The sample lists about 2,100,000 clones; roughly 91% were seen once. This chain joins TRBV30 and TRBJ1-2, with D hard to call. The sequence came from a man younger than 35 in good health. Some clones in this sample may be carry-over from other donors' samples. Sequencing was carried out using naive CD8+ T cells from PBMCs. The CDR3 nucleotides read TGTGCCTGGAGTGTGTTCGGCAGGCGGGGCTACACCTTC. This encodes CAWSVFGRRGYTF.